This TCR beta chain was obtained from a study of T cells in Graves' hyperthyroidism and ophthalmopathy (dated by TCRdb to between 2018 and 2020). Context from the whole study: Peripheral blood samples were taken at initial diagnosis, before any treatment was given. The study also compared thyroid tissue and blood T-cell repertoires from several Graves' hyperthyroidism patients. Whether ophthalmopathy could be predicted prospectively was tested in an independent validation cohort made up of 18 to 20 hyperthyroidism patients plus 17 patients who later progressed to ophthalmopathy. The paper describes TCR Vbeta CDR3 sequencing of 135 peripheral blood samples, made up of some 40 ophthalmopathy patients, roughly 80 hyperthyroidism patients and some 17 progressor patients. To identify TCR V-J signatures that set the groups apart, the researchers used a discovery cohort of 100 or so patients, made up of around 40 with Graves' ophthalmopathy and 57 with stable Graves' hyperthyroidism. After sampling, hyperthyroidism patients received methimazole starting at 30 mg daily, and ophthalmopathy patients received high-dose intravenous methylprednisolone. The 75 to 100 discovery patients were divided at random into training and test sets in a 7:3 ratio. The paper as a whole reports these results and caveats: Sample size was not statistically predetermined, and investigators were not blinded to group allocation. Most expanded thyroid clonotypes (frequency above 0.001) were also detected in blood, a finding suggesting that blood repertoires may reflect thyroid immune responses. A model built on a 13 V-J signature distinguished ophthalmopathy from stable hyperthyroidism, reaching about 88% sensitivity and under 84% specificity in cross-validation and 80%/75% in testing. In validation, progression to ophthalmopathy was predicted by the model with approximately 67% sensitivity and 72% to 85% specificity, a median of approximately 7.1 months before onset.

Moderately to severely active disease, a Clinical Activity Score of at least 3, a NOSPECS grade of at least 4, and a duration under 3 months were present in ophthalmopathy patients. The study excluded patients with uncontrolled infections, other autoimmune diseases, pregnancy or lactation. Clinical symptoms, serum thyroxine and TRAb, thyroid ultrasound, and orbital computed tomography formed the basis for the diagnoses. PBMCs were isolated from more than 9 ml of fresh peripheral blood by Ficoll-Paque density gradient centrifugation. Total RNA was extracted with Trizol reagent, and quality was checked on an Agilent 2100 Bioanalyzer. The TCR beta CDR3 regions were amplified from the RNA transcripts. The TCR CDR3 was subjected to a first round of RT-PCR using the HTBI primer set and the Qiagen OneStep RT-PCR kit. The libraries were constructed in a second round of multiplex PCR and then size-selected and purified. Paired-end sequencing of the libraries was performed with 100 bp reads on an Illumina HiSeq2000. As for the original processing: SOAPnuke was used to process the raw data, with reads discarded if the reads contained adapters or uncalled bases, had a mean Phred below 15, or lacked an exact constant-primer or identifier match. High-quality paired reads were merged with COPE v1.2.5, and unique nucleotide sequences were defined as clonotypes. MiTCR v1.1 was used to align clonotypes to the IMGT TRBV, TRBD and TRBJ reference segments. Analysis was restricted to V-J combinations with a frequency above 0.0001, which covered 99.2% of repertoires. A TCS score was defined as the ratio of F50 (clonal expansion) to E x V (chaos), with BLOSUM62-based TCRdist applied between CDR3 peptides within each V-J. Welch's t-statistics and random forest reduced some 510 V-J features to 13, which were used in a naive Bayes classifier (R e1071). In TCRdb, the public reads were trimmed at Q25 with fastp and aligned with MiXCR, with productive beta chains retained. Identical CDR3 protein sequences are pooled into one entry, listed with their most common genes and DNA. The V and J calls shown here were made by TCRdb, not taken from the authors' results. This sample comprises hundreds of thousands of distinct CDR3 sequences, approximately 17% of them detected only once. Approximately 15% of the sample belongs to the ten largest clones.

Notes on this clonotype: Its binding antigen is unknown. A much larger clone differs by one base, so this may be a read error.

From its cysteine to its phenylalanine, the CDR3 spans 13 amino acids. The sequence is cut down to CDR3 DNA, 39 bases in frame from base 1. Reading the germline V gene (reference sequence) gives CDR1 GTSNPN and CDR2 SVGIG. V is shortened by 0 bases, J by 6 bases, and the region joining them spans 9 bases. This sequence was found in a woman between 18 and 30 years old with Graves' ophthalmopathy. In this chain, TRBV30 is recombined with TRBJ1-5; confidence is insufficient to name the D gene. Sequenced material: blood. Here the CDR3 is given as CAWSVRVRQPQHF. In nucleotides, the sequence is TGTGCCTGGAGTGTAAGGGTGCGTCAGCCCCAGCATTTT.